This T cell receptor (beta chain) emerged from a study of control samples from healthy donors and cancer patients. The CDR3 extends over 13 amino acids. V was clipped by 5 bases and J by 7 bases, with 12 bases between them. Germline CDR1 is MGHDK and CDR2 is SYGVNS. Only in-frame clones appear in the TCRdb table, and some are missing; sequencing was by immunoSEQ multiplex PCR. Among some 67,000 clones, roughly 91% were seen once, and the ten largest hold approximately 18%. The chain is built from TRBV25-1 and TRBJ1-5; a possible D gene is TRBD1 (5 bases). The TCR sequence derives from a man in his sixties with lung cancer. The source material was PBMCs. CDR3: CASSRGGSQPQHF. The CDR3 DNA sequence: TGTGCCAGCAGTCGCGGGGGTTCACAGCCCCAGCATTTT.